This TCR beta chain emerged from a study of early T cells in non-severe SARS-CoV-2 infection. The protocol attached unique molecular identifiers to individual cDNA molecules. One entry per CDR3 protein results from TCRdb running MiXCR on the 5' RACE reads. The table has some 42,000 distinct CDR3 sequences, about 6.5% seen once. The ends lost 3 bases at V and 5 bases at J; junction bases unmatched: 6. The CDR3 runs 15 residues. Looked up from germline, CDR1 is DFQATT and CDR2 is SNEGSKA (reference sequence). This clonotype was observed a handful of times. The genes are TRBV20-1 and TRBJ2-7; TRBD2 matches at 14 bases. Sequencing was performed on whole blood, taken at baseline. This clonotype originated in an adult who was a healthcare worker with PCR-confirmed SARS-CoV-2 infection or an uninfected control (not recorded which). The CDR3 here is CSARETSGGGHEQYF. For the CDR3, the DNA is TGCAGTGCTAGGGAGACTAGCGGGGGGGGCCACGAGCAGTACTTC.